A selection of T cell receptor beta chains follows, all from one sample in a study of blood T cell repertoires in COVID-19. Sequencing used immunoSEQ multiplex PCR; TCRdb keeps in-frame clones, though not all of them. The table includes 80,000 to 100,000 clones, around nine tenths detected once. Specimen: peripheral blood. The receptors stem from a man aged 45 to 65 with acute or convalescent COVID-19. The CDR3 runs from the conserved cysteine through the conserved F or W. The D gene is left open where the match is weak. Clone size is shown for a subset of rows, as once, few, many or a class of expanded clone.

V	size	D	J	DNA	CDR3
TRBV11-3	.	TRBD1	TRBJ2-7	TGTGCCAGCAGCTCGGGACAGGGGAAAAACTACGAGCAGTACTTC	CASSSGQGKNYEQYF
TRBV5-4	.	.	TRBJ2-2	TGTGCCAGCAGCTTGGCAGGCAGCCCGACCGGGGAGCTGTTTTTT	CASSLAGSPTGELFF
TRBV30	.	.	TRBJ1-2	TGTGCCTGGAGTGTCCAGGGATCGAACTATGGCTACACCTTC	CAWSVQGSNYGYTF
TRBV5-8	once	.	TRBJ1-5	TGTGCCAGCAGCTTGGATGGAGGCAGCAATCAGCCCCAGCATTTT	CASSLDGGSNQPQHF
TRBV2	once	.	TRBJ1-5	TGTGCCAGCAGGAGCGATACGAGCAATCAGCCCCAGCATTTT	CASRSDTSNQPQHF
TRBV5-1	.	.	TRBJ2-7	TGCGCCAGCAGCTCGGGGGAGGCCTTCTACGAGCAGTACTTC	CASSSGEAFYEQYF
TRBV30	.	.	TRBJ1-3	TGTGCCTGGAAAGGCAGGGGAAAGGGAAACACCATATATTTT	CAWKGRGKGNTIYF
TRBV28	.	.	TRBJ1-1	TGTGCCAGCAGTCCTCTGAGCACTGAAGCTTTCTTT	CASSPLSTEAFF
TRBV18	many	TRBD2	TRBJ2-3	TGTGCCAGCTCACGACGAGAATCGACTAGCGGTAATCCCACAGATACGCAGTATTTT	CASSRRESTSGNPTDTQYF
TRBV19	.	.	TRBJ1-1	TGTGCCAGTAGAGATGGACAGTTGAACACTGAAGCTTTCTTT	CASRDGQLNTEAFF
TRBV7-2	.	.	TRBJ2-7	TGTGCCAGCAGCTCGGGAGGGGGCGCCTACGAGCAGTACTTC	CASSSGGGAYEQYF
TRBV5-1	.	.	TRBJ2-3	TGCGCCAGCAGCAACCGGGACACCAATCCTAGCACAGATACGCAGTATTTT	CASSNRDTNPSTDTQYF
TRBV7-8	.	.	TRBJ1-2	TGTGCCAGCAGCCAAACGACACTGAGCCTGACTAACTATGGCTACACCTTC	CASSQTTLSLTNYGYTF
TRBV7-9	.	TRBD2	TRBJ2-1	TGTGCCAGCAGCGCCCGGACTAGCGGGGTTAAAGCCTACAATGAGCAGTTCTTC	CASSARTSGVKAYNEQFF
TRBV3-1/TRBV3-2	.	.	TRBJ1-1	TGTGCCAGCAGCCAGGGGCCGGGGAACACTGAAGCTTTCTTT	CASSQGPGNTEAFF
TRBV13	.	.	TRBJ2-7	TGTGCCAGCAGCTTAGGAAGTATGGGGAGATTCACCTACGAGCAGTACTTC	CASSLGSMGRFTYEQYF
TRBV6-6	.	TRBD1	TRBJ2-5	TGTGCCAGCAGTGGACAGGGGCCGGAGACCCAGTACTTC	CASSGQGPETQYF
TRBV3-1/TRBV3-2	.	.	TRBJ2-7	TGTGCCAGCAGCCGGACAGTCTACGAGCAGTACTTC	CASSRTVYEQYF
TRBV2	.	.	TRBJ2-5	TGTGCCAGCAGGGCCGCCCCCGGACAGTTGTTGGAGACCCAGTACTTC	CASRAAPGQLLETQYF
TRBV30	.	.	TRBJ1-6	TGTGCCTGGACAGGGAAGGTGGGGTCACCCCTCCACTTT	CAWTGKVGSPLHF
TRBV10-2	.	.	TRBJ1-2	TGCGCCAGCAGTGGAAGGACAGCGTCTAGCTATGGCTACACCTTC	CASSGRTASSYGYTF
TRBV5-6	.	.	TRBJ1-1	TGTGCCAGCAGCTGGTTGACAGGTGTGAACACTGAAGCTTTCTTT	CASSWLTGVNTEAFF
TRBV3-1/TRBV3-2	once	TRBD1	TRBJ1-5	TGTGCCAGCAGCCAAGGGCAGGGGGTAAATCAGCCCCAGCATTTT	CASSQGQGVNQPQHF
TRBV18	.	TRBD2	TRBJ2-7	TGTGCCAGCTCACCACCCGGTCGGGCGGGAGATAGCCGGCGGGGGAGGGAGCAGTACTTC	CASSPPGRAGDSRRGREQYF
TRBV18	.	.	TRBJ2-5	TGTGCCAGCTCACGGAGGGACGGGCGGCTAGAGACCCAGTACTTC	CASSRRDGRLETQYF
TRBV5-1	few	.	TRBJ2-1	TGCGCCAGCAGCTTGGCCGGGGATTACTCCTACAATGAGCAGTTCTTC	CASSLAGDYSYNEQFF
TRBV2	.	.	TRBJ2-7	TGTGCCAGCAGTGATCTCCGACTGGACAGTTACGAGCAGTACTTC	CASSDLRLDSYEQYF
TRBV11-2	.	.	TRBJ1-1	TGTGCCAGCAGCTTAGGGGAGATTAACACTGAAGCTTTCTTT	CASSLGEINTEAFF
TRBV25-1	.	.	TRBJ1-4	TGTGCCAGCAGTCCCCCGGGGACAACTAATGAAAAACTGTTTTTT	CASSPPGTTNEKLFF
TRBV6-1	.	.	TRBJ1-5	TGTGCCAGCAGTGAATCGGTCCTTAGCAATCAGCCCCAGCATTTT	CASSESVLSNQPQHF
TRBV4-1	.	TRBD1	TRBJ2-3	TGCGCCAGCAGCCAAGGGGACAGGGGTGGCACAGATACGCAGTATTTT	CASSQGDRGGTDTQYF
TRBV6-5	.	.	TRBJ1-6	TGTGCCAGCAAACCGGGAGGTTTCTCACCCCTCCACTTT	CASKPGGFSPLHF
TRBV6-4	.	.	TRBJ2-1	TGTGCCAGCAGTGTGTTCCAGTACAATGAGCAGTTCTTC	CASSVFQYNEQFF
TRBV3-1/TRBV3-2	.	TRBD1	TRBJ2-1	TGTGCCAGCAGCCAATTGACAGGGGGCGCCCACAATGAGCAGTTCTTC	CASSQLTGGAHNEQFF
TRBV7-8	.	.	TRBJ2-3	TGTGCCAGCAGCTTAGTGTGGCCTGCGGGTAGCACAGATACGCAGTATTTT	CASSLVWPAGSTDTQYF
TRBV5-8	.	TRBD2	TRBJ2-1	TGTGCCAGCAGCTTGGAGGGAGGGCAGGGATGGAATGAGCAGTTCTTC	CASSLEGGQGWNEQFF
TRBV11-2	.	.	TRBJ1-5	TGTGCCAGCAGCGTGGGGACAAATAGCAATCAGCCCCAGCATTTT	CASSVGTNSNQPQHF
TRBV2	.	.	TRBJ1-2	TGTGCCAGCTTACTAGGGCGCGGCTACACCTTC	CASLLGRGYTF
TRBV5-4	few	TRBD2	TRBJ2-2	TGTGCCAGCAGCTTAGGACTAGCGAACACCGGGGAGCTGTTTTTT	CASSLGLANTGELFF
TRBV4-1	.	TRBD2	TRBJ2-7	TGCGCCAGCAGCGACCCGGGACTAGCGGGAGAGCAGTACTTC	CASSDPGLAGEQYF